The rows below give T cell receptor beta chains drawn from one sample of a study of cytomegalovirus exposure and HLA in healthy donors. Profiling relied on immunoSEQ multiplex PCR, and the TCRdb table lists in-frame clones only, not all of them. Counted here are 150,000 to 200,000 clones, under 85% occurring once; the ten biggest clones make up around 3%. The source material was PBMCs. The source is a female donor in good health and CMV-seronegative. The CDR3 runs from the conserved cysteine through the conserved F or W. A D gene is named only where the DNA matches it firmly. Only part of the rows carry a size: once, few, many, or a class if the clone is expanded.

J,V,size,D,CDR3,DNA
TRBJ1-5,TRBV19,.,.,CASTSTGFGNQPQHF,TGTGCCAGTACCTCTACAGGGTTTGGGAATCAGCCCCAGCATTTT
TRBJ2-7,TRBV5-1,.,.,CASSLDVGAYEQYF,TGCGCCAGCAGCTTGGACGTAGGAGCCTACGAGCAGTACTTC
TRBJ2-7,TRBV7-3,.,TRBD1,CASSPTGGESYEQYF,TGTGCCAGCAGCCCGACAGGGGGCGAGTCCTACGAGCAGTACTTC
TRBJ2-7,TRBV10-3,.,.,CAIMRGNEGQYF,TGTGCCATCATGCGGGGCAACGAGGGGCAGTACTTC
TRBJ2-1,TRBV2,.,.,CASRPESYNEQFF,TGTGCCAGCAGGCCAGAATCCTACAATGAGCAGTTCTTC
TRBJ2-1,TRBV11-2,few,.,CASYGGSPSNEQFF,TGTGCCAGCTACGGGGGTTCCCCTTCCAATGAGCAGTTCTTC
TRBJ1-6,TRBV9,.,.,CASSTRAGGLSPLHF,TGTGCCAGCAGCACAAGAGCCGGGGGACTGTCACCCCTCCACTTT
TRBJ2-7,TRBV28,.,TRBD2,CASSSRVAGIYEQYF,TGTGCCAGCAGTTCCCGGGTAGCGGGTATCTACGAGCAGTACTTC
TRBJ2-1,TRBV4-3,few,.,CASSPNRVNEQFF,TGCGCCAGCAGCCCGAACAGGGTCAATGAGCAGTTCTTC
TRBJ2-3,TRBV7-2,.,TRBD1,CASSLSHGTGPPNF,TGTGCCAGCAGCTTATCCCATGGGACAGGACCCCCGAATTTT
TRBJ1-1,TRBV4-1,.,TRBD1,CASSQQVGQGAPEAFF,TGCGCCAGCAGCCAACAAGTTGGACAGGGGGCGCCTGAAGCTTTCTTT
TRBJ2-2,TRBV14,few,.,CASSTTAFNTGELFF,TGTGCCAGCAGCACGACAGCTTTTAACACCGGGGAGCTGTTTTTT
TRBJ1-3,TRBV6-5,once,.,CASKSDSGNTIYF,TGTGCCAGCAAGAGTGATTCTGGAAACACCATATATTTT
TRBJ2-2,TRBV11-3,.,.,CASSLDYGAGGVTGELFF,TGTGCCAGCAGCTTAGACTACGGAGCGGGTGGGGTTACCGGGGAGCTGTTTTTT
TRBJ2-7,TRBV30,.,TRBD2,CAWSLRTSGSYEQYF,TGTGCCTGGAGTCTCCGGACTAGCGGGTCCTACGAGCAGTACTTC
TRBJ2-1,TRBV28,.,TRBD2,CASSLTLAGGPSYNEQFF,TGTGCCAGCAGTTTGACTCTAGCGGGAGGGCCCTCCTACAATGAGCAGTTCTTC
TRBJ1-5,TRBV6-5,.,.,CASSYPRAEQPQHF,TGTGCCAGCAGTTACCCGAGGGCTGAACAGCCCCAGCATTTT
TRBJ1-1,TRBV29-1,.,TRBD1,CSVDRGRGTEAFF,TGCAGCGTTGACAGGGGGCGAGGGACTGAAGCTTTCTTT
TRBJ1-4,TRBV7-9,.,TRBD1,CSSSSTGTGAGEKLFF,TGTTCCAGCAGCTCAACCGGGACAGGGGCGGGAGAAAAACTGTTTTTT
TRBJ2-7,TRBV6-5,.,.,CASSYSGNSEQYF,TGTGCCAGCAGTTACTCCGGGAACAGCGAGCAGTACTTC
TRBJ2-3,TRBV10-2,.,TRBD2,CASGSSGRTDTQYF,TGCGCCAGCGGCTCTAGCGGGAGGACAGATACGCAGTATTTT
TRBJ1-2,TRBV28,.,TRBD1,CASSSPRAGGYGYTF,TGTGCCAGCAGTTCTCCGCGGGCAGGGGGGTATGGCTACACCTTC
TRBJ2-3,TRBV28,.,.,CASSSFSPSTDTQYF,TGTGCCAGCAGTTCCTTTAGTCCGAGCACAGATACGCAGTATTTT
TRBJ2-7,TRBV5-1,.,.,CASSLGGGISYEQYF,TGCGCCAGCAGCTTGGGTGGGGGGATCTCCTACGAGCAGTACTTC
TRBJ2-7,TRBV7-2,.,TRBD2,CASSSRSSGRIYEQYF,TGTGCCAGCAGCTCCCGGTCTAGCGGGAGGATCTACGAGCAGTACTTC
TRBJ2-5,TRBV6-5,once,.,CASSYSPGEETQYF,TGTGCCAGCAGTTACTCCCCCGGGGAGGAGACCCAGTACTTC
TRBJ2-1,TRBV27,.,TRBD2,CASSLLAGAYNEQFF,TGTGCCAGCAGTTTATTAGCGGGAGCCTACAATGAGCAGTTCTTC
TRBJ1-5,TRBV6-1,.,.,CASRSTANQPQHF,TGTGCCAGCCGATCGACAGCAAATCAGCCCCAGCATTTT
TRBJ1-2,TRBV6-5,.,.,CASSRTGLGEYGYTF,TGTGCCAGCAGCCGCACGGGTTTGGGAGAATATGGCTACACCTTC
TRBJ1-6,TRBV18,.,.,CASSPTGRNSPLHF,TGTGCCAGCTCACCAACAGGCAGAAATTCACCCCTCCACTTT
TRBJ1-1,TRBV19,.,.,CASSISRDTEAFF,TGTGCCAGTAGTATCAGCAGGGACACTGAAGCTTTCTTT
TRBJ1-2,TRBV30,.,.,CAWSVRPGRDGYTF,TGTGCCTGGAGTGTACGGCCAGGGCGTGATGGCTACACCTTC
TRBJ1-5,TRBV6-6,.,TRBD1,CASSTDRVQPQHF,TGTGCCAGCAGTACAGACAGGGTCCAGCCCCAGCATTTT
TRBJ2-7,TRBV4-1,few,.,CASSSTGHSYEQYF,TGCGCCAGCAGCAGTACAGGGCACTCCTACGAGCAGTACTTC
TRBJ1-6,TRBV5-6,few,.,CASSLRDYSPLHF,TGTGCCAGCAGCTTACGGGATTATTCACCCCTCCACTTT
TRBJ2-5,TRBV9,once,TRBD1,CASSVAWDRGLETQYF,TGTGCCAGCAGCGTAGCGTGGGACAGGGGGCTAGAGACCCAGTACTTC
TRBJ1-1,TRBV7-2,.,TRBD1,CASAAHRGSTEAFF,TGTGCCAGCGCCGCCCACAGGGGAAGTACTGAAGCTTTCTTT
TRBJ2-7,TRBV29-1,.,TRBD2,CSAAWGGTYEQYF,TGCAGCGCCGCGTGGGGGGGTACCTACGAGCAGTACTTC
TRBJ1-1,TRBV10-2,.,.,CASSESEVEAFF,TGCGCCAGCAGTGAGTCAGAGGTTGAAGCTTTCTTT
TRBJ2-2,TRBV6-5,.,.,CASSYSYTGELFF,TGTGCCAGCAGTTACTCCTACACCGGGGAGCTGTTTTTT